The 25 T cell receptor beta chains in this list originate from one sample, sequenced in a study of T cells of healthy individuals. MiXCR, run by TCRdb on the 5' RACE reads, gives a single entry per CDR3 protein. The table lists about 96,000 distinct CDR3 sequences, about 16% of them singletons. These receptors all come from a human donor in good health.

V gene TRBV7-9 combines with J gene TRBJ1-2; possibly TRBD1 for D (5 bases). This CDR3 spans 13 amino acids. Deletions cut 5 bases from V and 8 bases from J, with 15 bases between. The germline CDR1 and CDR2 sequences are SEHNR and FQNEAQ (reference sequence). In nucleotides, the CDR3 is TGTGCCAGCAGCCCCCTGGGACGGTTCGGCTACACCTTC. This codes for CASSPLGRFGYTF.

This rearrangement joins TRBV12-3 or TRBV12-4 to TRBJ2-3; TRBD2 aligns across 7 bases. This CDR3 is built from 16 residues. V was clipped by 3 bases and J by 1 base; unmatched bases: 7. The CDR3 region is CASSFLWEGGTDTQYF. The CDR3 nucleotides are TGTGCCAGCAGTTTCCTTTGGGAGGGAGGCACAGATACGCAGTATTTT.

This clonotype showed up just a few times. V is TRBV27 and J is TRBJ2-7; maybe TRBD2 (5 bases). Trimming left V 4 bases short and J 2 bases short, with 12 bases between. Germline loops: CDR1 MNHEY, CDR2 SMNVEV (reference sequence). The CDR3 is 14 amino acids. CDR3 sequence reads: CASSSHSVTYEQYF. CDR3 nucleotide sequence: TGTGCCAGCAGTTCCCATAGCGTTACCTACGAGCAGTACTTC.

There are a few counts of this clonotype. V and J are TRBV5-1 and TRBJ2-3; a possible D gene is TRBD1 (6 bases). The germline V and J ends were trimmed by 4 bases and 0 bases, with 15 bases remaining between them. This CDR3 is built from 16 residues. Germline values: CDR1 SGHRS, CDR2 YFSETQ. CDR3 region: CASSTGQLSSTDTQYF. In DNA, the CDR3 is TGCGCCAGCAGCACAGGACAGCTATCTAGCACAGATACGCAGTATTTT. Full variable domain (outside the CDR3, taken from reference TRBV5-1 and TRBJ2-3): KAGVTQTPRYLIKTRGQQVTLSCSPISGHRSVSWYQQTPGQGLQFLFEYFSETQRNKGNFPGRFSGRQFSNSRSEMNVSTLELGDSALYLCASSTGQLSSTDTQYFGPGTRLTVL.

In this sample, this clonotype turned up many times. The chain carries TRBV2 and TRBJ2-7; the D gene is possibly TRBD2 (6 bases). Per the germline V gene, CDR1 is SNHLY and CDR2 is FYNNEI. The CDR3 has 12 amino acids. Trimming stripped 7 bases from V and 3 bases from J, with 10 bases between. CDR3 sequence: CASIAGNYEQYF. DNA of the CDR3: TGTGCCAGCATCGCGGGGAACTACGAGCAGTACTTC.

This clonotype was recorded a few times. This chain links TRBV28 with TRBJ2-7, with 7 bases that match TRBD2. Germline V gene lookup returns CDR1 MDHEN and CDR2 SYDVKM. J was trimmed by 6 bases and V by 3 bases; bases with no gene match: 11. CDR3 length: 15 residues. For the CDR3, the DNA is TGTGCCAGCAGTTTTAAAACTAGCGAGATTTTCGAGCAGTACTTC. Its protein is CASSFKTSEIFEQYF.

This clonotype was found many times. This rearrangement joins TRBV7-9 to TRBJ2-1; 8 bases fit TRBD2. The CDR3 sequence is 16 residues long. Germline CDR1 is SEHNR and CDR2 is FQNEAQ (reference sequence). V lost 4 bases to trimming and J lost 8 bases; unmatched junction nucleotides: 13. CDR3: CASSSPAGGSGDEQFF. In DNA form, the CDR3 reads TGTGCCAGCAGCTCCCCTGCGGGGGGTTCCGGCGATGAGCAGTTCTTC.

At least ten counts were recorded for this clonotype. At one boundary the junction diverges from the germline segment, which might be a read error. The chain is built from TRBV7-2 and TRBJ2-1; 8 nucleotides agree with TRBD2. CDR1 and CDR2 (germline): SGHTA, FQGNSA. The CDR3 is 14 residues long. The CDR3 nucleotides are TGTGCCAGCAGCCTAGCGGGCACCCACAATGAGCAGTTCTTC. This encodes CASSLAGTHNEQFF. Full variable domain (rest looked up from reference TRBV7-2 and TRBJ2-1): GAGVSQSPSNKVTEKGKDVELRCDPISGHTALYWYRQSLGQGLEFLIYFQGNSAPDKSGLPSDRFSAERTGGSVSTLTIQRTQQEDSAVYLCASSLAGTHNEQFFGPGTRLTVL.

In this sample, this clonotype turned up a few times. The chain joins TRBV4-3 to TRBJ2-3; 9 positions match TRBD2. The V gene end was trimmed by 0 bases and the J gene end by 2 bases; junction bases not matched to a gene: 9. This CDR3 region has 18 residues. Germline V gives CDR1 LGHNA, CDR2 YSLEER. The chain's CDR3 is CASSQDGGSGRFTDTQYF. DNA for the CDR3: TGCGCCAGCAGCCAAGATGGTGGGAGCGGGAGGTTCACAGATACGCAGTATTTT.

V gene TRBV5-1 combines with J gene TRBJ2-5, with D unclear. Germline V gene lookup returns CDR1 SGHRS and CDR2 YFSETQ. V lost 5 bases and J 1 base, leaving 15 bases between the germline ends. The CDR3 loop spans 15 amino acids. In nucleotides, the CDR3 is TGCGCCAGCAGGCCCCTGACCAAACTCCAAGAGACCCAGTACTTC. Translating gives CASRPLTKLQETQYF.

The chain is built from TRBV4-3 and TRBJ2-7; 10 bases map to TRBD1. J gave up 5 bases and V 2 bases, and 12 bases lay outside the gene matches. The CDR3 spans 17 residues. The germline V gene encodes CDR1 LGHNA and CDR2 YSLEER. The CDR3 loop reads CASSQFRSGQGTHEQYF. DNA for the CDR3: TGCGCCAGCAGCCAATTCAGATCGGGACAGGGGACCCACGAGCAGTACTTC.

This clonotype was detected ten times or more. The chain recombines TRBV4-3 with TRBJ1-4; 10 bases fit TRBD1. This CDR3 comprises 15 residues. The germline gives CDR1 LGHNA, CDR2 YSLEER. V lost 2 bases, J lost 5 bases, and 2 bases stayed unmatched. CDR3 nucleotide sequence: TGCGCCAGCAGCCAATGGACAGGGGGGAATGAAAAACTGTTTTTT. The encoded protein is CASSQWTGGNEKLFF.

As to this clonotype: The CDR3 carries no conserved terminal phenylalanine or tryptophan, so it likely arises from a read error. The chain is built from TRBV18 and TRBJ2-7; TRBD2 might be the D (7 bases). This CDR3 is 14 amino acids long. The germline CDR1 and CDR2 sequences are KGHSH and LQKENI. V lost 2 bases and J 4 bases, leaving 12 bases between the germline ends. CDR3 residues: CASSPVEGGYEQYL. CDR3 coding DNA: TGTGCCAGCTCACCAGTAGAGGGGGGGTACGAGCAGTACCTC.

In this sample, this clonotype turned up a few times. The V gene is TRBV3-1, the J gene TRBJ1-5; maybe TRBD1 (5 bases). The CDR3 contains 14 residues. V lost 2 bases and J lost 9, with 14 bases in between. Per the germline V gene, CDR1 is LGHDT and CDR2 is YNNKEL (reference sequence). As DNA, the CDR3 is TGTGCCAGCAGCCAATCCGGGACCGCTATGCCCCAGCATTTT. Its protein is CASSQSGTAMPQHF. The entire variable domain, with the rest obtained from reference TRBV3-1 and TRBJ1-5, is as follows: DTAVSQTPKYLVTQMGNDKSIKCEQNLGHDTMYWYKQDSKKFLKIMFSYNNKELIINETVPNRFSPKSPDKAHLNLHINSLELGDSAVYFCASSQSGTAMPQHFGDGTRLSIL.

The J gene is TRBJ1-6, the V gene TRBV6-5; 7 bases align to TRBD1. This CDR3 region has 13 residues. The trim removed 10 bases at V and 7 bases at J, leaving 7 bases unmatched. Germline V CDR1 and CDR2: MNHEY, SVGAGI. This CDR3 is CATSGQQNSPLHF. The DNA of the CDR3 is TGTGCCACCTCGGGACAGCAAAATTCACCCCTCCACTTT.

This clonotype has just a few counts. J is TRBJ2-3 and V is TRBV12-3 or TRBV12-4, with no clear D. Trimming cost V 6 bases and J 9 bases, with 7 bases left between them. CDR3 size: 10 residues. The DNA for the CDR3 is TGTGCCAGCAGCCTACAAACGCAGTATTTT. Protein sequence: CASSLQTQYF.

A few counts support this clonotype. The J gene is TRBJ2-1, the V gene TRBV7-3, with 7 bases aligning to TRBD1. Losses at the gene ends were 5 bases for V and 9 bases for J; bases not matched to a gene: 7. This CDR3 region has 13 residues. The germline CDR1 and CDR2 sequences are SGHTA and FQGTGA. CDR3 sequence: CASSTRQGGEQFF. In DNA form, the CDR3 reads TGTGCCAGCAGCACAAGACAGGGCGGTGAGCAGTTCTTC.

This clonotype was seen more than once but under ten times. The chain combines TRBV4-3 with TRBJ2-7; D remains ambiguous. CDR3 length: 16 amino acids. CDR1 is LGHNA, CDR2 YSLEER, per germline. V dropped 1 base and J dropped 0 bases, with 13 bases sitting between them. In DNA, the CDR3 is TGCGCCAGCAGCCAAGTAGCTGGTCGCCACTCCTACGAGCAGTACTTC. Translated, it gives CASSQVAGRHSYEQYF.

This clonotype was counted many times. The V call is TRBV10-2, the J call TRBJ1-5; D call uncertain. This CDR3 has 15 amino acids. V shed 1 base and J shed 0 bases, with 7 bases lying between them. Germline-derived CDR1 and CDR2 are WSHSY and SAAADI. The CDR3 is CASSELAYSNQPQHF. As DNA, the CDR3 is TGCGCCAGCAGTGAGTTGGCTTATAGCAATCAGCCCCAGCATTTT.

CDR3 nucleotide sequence: TGTGCCTGTCCCTCGGGGGGTTGGGCAGATACGCAGTATTTT. It specifies CACPSGGWADTQYF. The chain employs TRBV30 and TRBJ2-3; 7 bases are shared with TRBD2. This CDR3 comprises 14 residues. Germline V CDR1 and CDR2: GTSNPN, SVGIG (reference sequence). J gave up 4 bases and V 6 bases, and 10 bases lay outside the gene matches.

This clonotype was detected many times. The genes are TRBV7-2 and TRBJ2-1; D ambiguous. CDR1 is SGHTA, CDR2 FQGNSA, per germline. This CDR3 has 15 residues. Trimming shortened V by 1 base and J by 0 bases, and 7 bases separated the two germline ends. The DNA of the CDR3 is TGTGCCAGCAGCTTAGAGGGTTACTCCTACAATGAGCAGTTCTTC. Its translation is CASSLEGYSYNEQFF.

The V call is TRBV7-2, the J call TRBJ2-3; 8 positions agree with TRBD2. The germline V gene has CDR1 SGHTA and CDR2 FQGNSA. The CDR3 consists of 16 residues. V trimming: 3 bases; J trimming: 4 bases; junction bases outside the gene matches: 9. The CDR3 nucleotides read TGTGCCAGCAGCTTCCTCGCCGGGGGGGCGTCAGATACGCAGTATTTT. Its translation: CASSFLAGGASDTQYF.

This rearrangement joins TRBV28 to TRBJ2-3; 8 nucleotides line up with TRBD2. J lost 5 bases, V lost 5 bases, and 9 bases had no gene match. Germline CDR1 reads MDHEN; CDR2 reads SYDVKM. This CDR3 has 15 amino acids. CDR3 residues: CASSTPRSGRDTQYF. CDR3 nucleotides: TGTGCCAGCAGTACCCCGAGGAGCGGGAGAGATACGCAGTATTTT.

This clonotype was counted a few times. This rearrangement joins TRBV5-1 to TRBJ2-3; weak D call: TRBD2 (6 bases). CDR1 and CDR2 from the germline V gene are SGHRS and YFSETQ. Trimming removed 4 bases from V and 3 bases from J, with 15 bases in between. CDR3 length: 15 amino acids. DNA for the CDR3: TGCGCCAGCAGCCGGGACTCCCAAGGGACAGATACGCAGTATTTT. Amino acids: CASSRDSQGTDTQYF. The whole variable domain, filled in from reference TRBV5-1 and TRBJ2-3, reads KAGVTQTPRYLIKTRGQQVTLSCSPISGHRSVSWYQQTPGQGLQFLFEYFSETQRNKGNFPGRFSGRQFSNSRSEMNVSTLELGDSALYLCASSRDSQGTDTQYFGPGTRLTVL.

This clonotype was picked up many times. The chain uses TRBV13 and TRBJ2-3; D is ambiguous. Germline assignment: CDR1 PRHDT and CDR2 FYEKMQ (reference sequence). The V gene lost 0 bases and the J gene lost 3 bases, with 7 bases spanning the gap. The CDR3 has 14 residues. The CDR3 is CASSLGRATDTQYF. The CDR3 nucleotides read TGTGCCAGCAGCTTAGGACGGGCGACAGATACGCAGTATTTT.